This T cell receptor (beta chain) came from a study of T-cell memory formation after mild COVID-19. Study-level results: While clones contracting from day 15 to 85 were balanced between CD4 and CD8, later expanders leaned CD4+.

The CDR3 is 12 residues long. Germline V CDR1 and CDR2: DFQATT, SNEGSKA (reference sequence). V shed 3 bases and J shed 3 bases, with 6 bases lying between them. Using its own MiXCR run on the 5' RACE reads, TCRdb lists one record per CDR3 protein. The table lists just over 200,000 distinct CDR3 sequences, roughly 10% of them singletons, with around 3.4% in the top ten. Remarks on this clonotype: Its antigen remains unidentified.

The specimen sequenced was PBMCs or a T cell subset sorted from them (not recorded which). V usage is TRBV20-1 and J usage is TRBJ1-5; D gene ambiguous. The receptor comes from a man younger than 35 who had mild COVID-19 (a few samples of this study predate the infection). Cell type and time point are not known. The CDR3 protein is CSASGPNQPQHF. CDR3 in DNA: TGCAGTGCTAGTGGCCCCAATCAGCCCCAGCATTTT.